A single sample gave rise to the 7 T cell receptor beta chains below, sequenced in a study of cytomegalovirus exposure and HLA in healthy donors. 13 Jbeta primers and 60 Vbeta primers were used for the PCR. Libraries were prepared by immunoSEQ multiplex PCR; TCRdb keeps only in-frame clonotypes and omits some of them. Among some 130,000 clones listed, approximately 78% were seen once. The sample was PBMCs. The receptors were gathered from a female donor in good health and CMV-seronegative.

The genes are TRBV7-2 and TRBJ2-1; 7 bases map to TRBD1. This CDR3 comprises 14 residues. Germline CDR1 reads SGHTA; CDR2 reads FQGNSA. V was pared by 6 bases and J by 8 bases, with 10 bases of the junction left unmatched. The CDR3 DNA reads as TGTGCCAGCAGTTTGCTGACAGGGTTGGATGAGCAGTTCTTC. Encoded protein: CASSLLTGLDEQFF.

The J gene is TRBJ2-3, the V gene TRBV27, with 13 positions matching TRBD2. CDR3 length: 15 residues. The germline V gene has CDR1 MNHEY and CDR2 SMNVEV (reference sequence). The J segment lost 3 bases and the V segment lost 6 bases, leaving 3 bases of the junction unmatched. The CDR3 sequence: CASSRLAGGTDTQYF. Here the CDR3 DNA reads TGTGCCAGCAGCCGACTAGCGGGAGGAACAGATACGCAGTATTTT.

The chain recombines TRBV28 with TRBJ1-6; TRBD1 might be the D (6 bases). CDR1 is MDHEN and CDR2 is SYDVKM in the germline V gene. V lost 8 bases to trimming and J lost 8 bases, with 19 bases between them. This CDR3 region has 15 residues. The DNA of the CDR3 is TGTGCCAGCCAACCGCCAGGGGAGGGATATTCACCCCTCCACTTT. Translated: CASQPPGEGYSPLHF.

The rearrangement joins TRBV7-2 to TRBJ2-1; D remains unclear. The ends were cut back, 2 bases at V and 5 bases at J, with 19 bases in the middle. Germline V lookup: CDR1 SGHTA, CDR2 FQGNSA. The CDR3 loop spans 17 amino acids. The CDR3 DNA is TGTGCCAGCAGCTTATCGCCTCAGCGCTACCCGCACAATGAGCAGTTCTTC. It encodes CASSLSPQRYPHNEQFF.

The chain combines TRBV7-9 with TRBJ1-2, with 7 bases aligning to TRBD1. CDR1 and CDR2 from the germline V gene are SEHNR and FQNEAQ (reference sequence). This CDR3 comprises 15 residues. V lost 1 base to trimming and J lost 2 bases; unmatched junction nucleotides: 4. The CDR3 sequence: CASSLGSGGNYGYTF. CDR3 nucleotides: TGTGCCAGCAGCTTAGGGTCAGGGGGAAACTATGGCTACACCTTC.

Details on this clone: Other nucleotide sequences from this sample produce the same CDR3. The chain uses TRBV2 and TRBJ2-3, with TRBD1 identical over 9 bases. Germline CDR1 SNHLY, CDR2 FYNNEI. V shed 6 bases, J shed 1 base, and the junction held 5 bases outside the gene matches. The CDR3 is 15 residues long. CDR3 protein: CASSGRTGGTDTQYF. The CDR3 coding sequence is TGTGCCAGCAGCGGGAGGACAGGGGGCACAGATACGCAGTATTTT.

This sequence joins TRBV13 and TRBJ1-1, with D unclear. Per germline, CDR1 PRHDT and CDR2 FYEKMQ (reference sequence). Trimming removed 5 bases at V and 8 bases at J, with 15 bases between. This CDR3 is 13 amino acids long. CDR3 sequence (DNA): TGTGCCAGCAGCATTAGCCCTCGGGTAGAAGCTTTCTTT. Translation gives CASSISPRVEAFF.